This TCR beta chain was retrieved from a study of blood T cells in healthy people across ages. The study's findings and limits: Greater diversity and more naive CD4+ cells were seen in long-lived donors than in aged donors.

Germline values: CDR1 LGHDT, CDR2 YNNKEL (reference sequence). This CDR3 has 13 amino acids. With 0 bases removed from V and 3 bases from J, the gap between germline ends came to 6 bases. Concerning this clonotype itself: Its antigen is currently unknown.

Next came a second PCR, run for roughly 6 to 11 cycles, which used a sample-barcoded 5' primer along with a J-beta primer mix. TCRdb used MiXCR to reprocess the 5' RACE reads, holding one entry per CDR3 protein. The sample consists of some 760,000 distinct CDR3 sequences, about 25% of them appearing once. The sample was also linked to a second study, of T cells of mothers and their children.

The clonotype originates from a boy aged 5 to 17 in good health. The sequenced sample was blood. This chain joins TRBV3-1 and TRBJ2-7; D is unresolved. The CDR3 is CASSQDGLYEQYF. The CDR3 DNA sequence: TGTGCCAGCAGCCAAGATGGTCTCTACGAGCAGTACTTC.